One sample yielded the 23 T cell receptor beta chains listed below, sequenced in a study of memory CD4+ T cells and cytomegalovirus serostatus (dated by TCRdb to the late 2010s). Receptors were amplified or captured by the immunoSEQ multiplex PCR assay. TCRdb took over this immuneACCESS table, retaining in-frame rearrangements with V and J assigned. Such tables are incomplete; in checked studies, under half of the missing clones stem from an unresolved V gene, and the remainder is unexplained. The sample records around 50,000 clones, approximately 78% of which are singletons. The ten most abundant clones make up 0.67% of the sample. A FACSAria II was used to sort memory CD4+ T cells, defined as single viable CD3+CD4+CD8-CD45RO+ cells. The sequenced sample was memory CD4+ T cells from blood. Receptor source: an adult in good health and CMV-seronegative.

The gene calls are TRBV19 and TRBJ2-3, with D unclear. Germline V gene sequence: CDR1 LNHDA, CDR2 SQIVND (reference sequence). The CDR3 runs 17 residues. V lost 5 bases to trimming and J lost 2 bases, with 20 bases between them. This chain's CDR3 is CASSFAYGQTNTDTQYF. As DNA, the CDR3 is TGTGCCAGTAGTTTCGCCTATGGGCAGACCAACACAGATACGCAGTATTTT. The full variable domain, rest sourced from reference TRBV19 and TRBJ2-3, is DGGITQSPKYLFRKEGQNVTLSCEQNLNHDAMYWYRQDPGQGLRLIYYSQIVNDFQKGDIAEGYSVSREKKESFPLTVTSAQKNPTAFYLCASSFAYGQTNTDTQYFGPGTRLTVL.

The chain joins TRBV7-9 to TRBJ1-5; D is ambiguous. In germline, CDR1 is SEHNR, CDR2 FQNEAQ (reference sequence). This CDR3 is built from 16 residues. Between the trimmed V and J ends, which lost 1 base and 2 bases, there was a span of 12 bases. Written as DNA, the CDR3 is TGTGCCAGCAGCTTAGATGGAGGTGGTGGCAATCAGCCCCAGCATTTT. Protein product: CASSLDGGGGNQPQHF.

This CDR3 is CSVELRRGDGAEQYF. CDR3 bases: TGCAGCGTTGAATTACGACGGGGGGATGGAGCCGAGCAGTACTTC. V is TRBV29-1 and J is TRBJ2-7, with TRBD2 matching 7 bases. CDR1 SQVTM and CDR2 ANQGSEA come from the germline V gene. The CDR3 runs to 15 residues. With V trimmed by 2 bases and J by 6 bases, 13 bases remained unmatched.

The sample holds many counts of this clone. V and J are TRBV11-1 and TRBJ2-1; D gene ambiguous. CDR1 SGHAT and CDR2 FQDESV come from the germline V gene (reference sequence). Trimming removed 1 base at V and 8 bases at J, with 12 bases between. The CDR3 is 14 residues long. CDR3 sequence: CASSLDPFSDEQFF. In DNA, the CDR3 is TGTGCCAGCAGCTTAGATCCCTTCAGCGATGAGCAGTTCTTC.

The rearrangement joins TRBV2 to TRBJ2-7; D unclear. The CDR3 length is 12 residues. Germline V CDR1 and CDR2: SNHLY, FYNNEI. V lost 6 bases and J 4 bases, leaving 10 bases between the germline ends. The CDR3 nucleotides are TGTGCCAGCAGAGGAGTGGGGTACGAGCAGTACTTC. As protein: CASRGVGYEQYF.

The table lists this clone with a count of one. The CDR3 loop is CASSKAVRTSGDPKNIQYF. CDR3 coding DNA: TGTGCCAGCAGCAAGGCAGTAAGGACTAGCGGGGATCCCAAAAACATTCAGTACTTC. This chain joins TRBV11-2 and TRBJ2-4; 12 bases are shared with TRBD2. V dropped 5 bases and J dropped 2; count of bases not matched to a gene: 13. CDR1 is SGHAT and CDR2 is FQNNGV in the germline V gene. The CDR3 runs 19 residues.

This clone has more than one count but fewer than ten. The V and J genes are TRBV30 and TRBJ1-5; 7 bases agree with TRBD1. J lost 9 bases, V lost 0 bases, and 8 bases had no gene match. The CDR3 contains 14 residues. In germline, CDR1 is GTSNPN, CDR2 SVGIG (reference sequence). CDR3 residues: CAWSVGTEGGPQHF. Written as DNA, the CDR3 is TGTGCCTGGAGTGTGGGGACAGAGGGTGGGCCCCAGCATTTT.

The chain employs TRBV7-9 and TRBJ2-5; D is possibly TRBD1 (5 bases). Germline CDR1 SEHNR, CDR2 FQNEAQ (reference sequence). The V end was cut by 1 base, the J end by 7 bases, with 13 bases between. This CDR3 has 14 amino acids. CDR3 amino acids: CASSLGGLGGTQYF. In DNA, the CDR3 is TGTGCCAGCAGCTTAGGGGGCCTTGGCGGGACCCAGTACTTC.

The gene calls are TRBV5-6 and TRBJ2-7; D not resolved. V was pared by 3 bases and J by 1 base, with 11 bases between. This CDR3 spans 14 amino acids. Germline V gene lookup returns CDR1 SGHDT and CDR2 YYEEEE. CDR3 in DNA: TGTGCCAGCAGCTCTCCGGGCCTGTCCTACGAGCAGTACTTC. It specifies CASSSPGLSYEQYF.

J is TRBJ2-7 and V is TRBV9; D tentatively fits TRBD1 or TRBD2 (5 bases each). Trimming pared 4 bases from V and 2 bases from J, leaving 10 bases between. CDR1 SGDLS and CDR2 YYNGEE come from the germline V gene. The CDR3 loop spans 13 amino acids. The CDR3: CASSRDPAYEQYF. CDR3 sequence (DNA): TGTGCCAGCAGCCGGGACCCTGCCTACGAGCAGTACTTC.

The chain carries TRBV11-1 and TRBJ2-3; TRBD2 might be the D (6 bases). Germline loops: CDR1 SGHAT, CDR2 FQDESV (reference sequence). The CDR3 covers 16 residues. Trimming stripped 2 bases from V and 2 bases from J, with 14 bases between. This CDR3 is CASSLRRDGYTDTQYF. CDR3 coding DNA: TGTGCCAGCAGCTTAAGGCGGGATGGTTACACAGATACGCAGTATTTT. Full variable domain (remainder filled in from reference TRBV11-1 and TRBJ2-3): EAEVAQSPRYKITEKSQAVAFWCDPISGHATLYWYRQILGQGPELLVQFQDESVVDDSQLPKDRFSAERLKGVDSTLKIQPAELGDSAMYLCASSLRRDGYTDTQYFGPGTRLTVL.

This chain links TRBV7-9 with TRBJ2-7, with 12 bases that match TRBD2. V shed 5 bases and J 4 bases; nucleotides not matched to a gene: 15. The germline CDR1 and CDR2 sequences are SEHNR and FQNEAQ (reference sequence). CDR3 length equals 18 residues. CDR3 nucleotides: TGTGCCAGCAGCCCTCGAATACTAGCGGGAGGTAAGGAGTACGAGCAGTACTTC. Translating it yields CASSPRILAGGKEYEQYF.

CDR3 region: CSVGGLAGTYNEQFF. The CDR3 DNA is TGCAGCGTTGGAGGACTAGCGGGGACATACAATGAGCAGTTCTTC. This chain joins TRBV29-1 and TRBJ2-1; 12 bases are a match to TRBD2. CDR3 length: 15 residues. Germline V gene sequence: CDR1 SQVTM, CDR2 ANQGSEA. After removal of 4 bases from V and 4 bases from J, the junction contained 5 bases not matched to a gene.

This clone showed up just a few times. This sequence joins TRBV5-1 and TRBJ1-1; D perhaps matches TRBD1 (5 bases). The CDR3 consists of 15 residues. Germline lookup yields CDR1 SGHRS and CDR2 YFSETQ. V was shortened by 4 bases and J by 2 bases, with 15 bases between the two germline ends. CDR3 sequence: CASSSGLRVNTEAFF. The CDR3 DNA follows: TGCGCCAGCAGCAGCGGACTCAGGGTAAACACTGAAGCTTTCTTT.

This clone showed up just once. The CDR3 DNA reads TGTGCCAGCAGCCCAGAAACTCTAGCAGGGGCAGATACGCAGTATTTT. Translating gives CASSPETLAGADTQYF. This rearrangement joins TRBV4-2 to TRBJ2-3, with D tentatively TRBD1 (6 bases). The germline V and J ends were trimmed by 4 bases and 4 bases, with 18 bases remaining between them. CDR1 LGHNA and CDR2 YNFKEQ come from the germline V gene. The length of the CDR3 is 16 residues.

The chain carries TRBV28 and TRBJ1-4, with 7 nucleotides matching TRBD1. The CDR3 contains 17 residues. The J segment lost 4 bases and the V segment lost 6 bases, leaving 14 bases of the junction unmatched. In germline, CDR1 is MDHEN, CDR2 SYDVKM. The CDR3 DNA follows: TGTGCCAGCAGACTAGGGAGAAGGGACAGATTTAATGAAAAACTGTTTTTT. Translating it yields CASRLGRRDRFNEKLFF. Combining the CDR3 with reference TRBV28 and TRBJ1-4 gives the whole variable domain DVKVTQSSRYLVKRTGEKVFLECVQDMDHENMFWYRQDPGLGLRLIYFSYDVKMKEKGDIPEGYSVSREKKERFSLILESASTNQTSMYLCASRLGRRDRFNEKLFFGSGTQLSVL.

The chain employs TRBV5-5 and TRBJ1-3, with D possibly being TRBD1 (5 bases). Germline V gene data show CDR1 as SGHKS and CDR2 as YYEKEE (reference sequence). The CDR3 spans 16 residues. V was trimmed by 5 bases and J by 0 bases, leaving 15 bases between them. The DNA of the CDR3 is TGTGCCAGCAGGTCGGGGGGTTTAAGCTCTGGAAACACCATATATTTT. It encodes CASRSGGLSSGNTIYF.

The chain recombines TRBV21-1 with TRBJ2-7; the table's D call, TRBD2, was not checked against the DNA. TRBV21-1 is classified as a pseudogene. The CDR3 is 13 amino acids. This chain's CDR3 is CASSIRGGNEQYF. CDR3 in DNA: TGTGCCAGCAGCATAAGGGGAGGAAACGAGCAGTACTTC.

CDR3 nucleotides: TGTGCCAGCAGCGTCGTTCGTCCGGGACAGGGCGCCTACGAGCAGTACTTC. Residues: CASSVVRPGQGAYEQYF. The gene calls are TRBV5-4 and TRBJ2-7, with 9 nucleotides matching TRBD1. J lost 2 bases, V lost 4 bases, and 13 bases had no gene match. This CDR3 contains 17 residues. Germline assignment: CDR1 SGHNT and CDR2 YYREEE (reference sequence).

This sequence joins TRBV30 and TRBJ2-7; D ambiguous. This CDR3 comprises 13 residues. The V and J ends lost 2 bases and 6 bases respectively, with 14 bases between them. Germline loops: CDR1 GTSNPN, CDR2 SVGIG (reference sequence). CDR3 sequence: CAWSPLPPSEQYF. The CDR3 DNA reads as TGTGCCTGGAGTCCCCTCCCGCCGAGCGAGCAGTACTTC.

The table lists this clone with a count of one. The chain combines TRBV30 with TRBJ1-3; 8 bases map to TRBD1. Germline assignment: CDR1 GTSNPN and CDR2 SVGIG (reference sequence). The CDR3 has 14 amino acids. With V trimmed by 5 bases and J by 0 bases, 3 bases remained unmatched. CDR3 amino acids: CAWQGAVSGNTIYF. CDR3 DNA sequence: TGTGCCTGGCAGGGGGCAGTCTCTGGAAACACCATATATTTT. Full variable domain (remainder filled in from reference TRBV30 and TRBJ1-3): SQTIHQWPATLVQPVGSPLSLECTVEGTSNPNLYWYRQAAGRGLQLLFYSVGIGQISSEVPQNLSASRPQDRQFILSSKKLLLSDSGFYLCAWQGAVSGNTIYFGEGSWLTVV.

This chain joins TRBV5-6 and TRBJ2-3; TRBD1 matches at 8 bases. This CDR3 is built from 12 residues. Germline V gene data show CDR1 as SGHDT and CDR2 as YYEEEE. The V gene end was trimmed by 2 bases and the J gene end by 10 bases; junction bases not matched to a gene: 3. The CDR3 protein is CASSFNRGAQYF. The CDR3 nucleotides read TGTGCCAGCAGCTTTAACAGGGGGGCGCAGTATTTT. Drawing the rest from reference TRBV5-6 and TRBJ2-3, the complete variable domain is DAGVTQSPTHLIKTRGQQVTLRCSPKSGHDTVSWYQQALGQGPQFIFQYYEEEERQRGNFPDRFSGHQFPNYSSELNVNALLLGDSALYLCASSFNRGAQYFGPGTRLTVL.

The rearrangement links TRBV6-1 to TRBJ2-7; no firm D call. The CDR3 consists of 13 residues. The V end was cut by 3 bases, the J end by 7 bases, with 13 bases between. Germline V gene sequence: CDR1 MNHNS, CDR2 SASEGT. This CDR3 is CASSDLTAGEQYF. Written as DNA, the CDR3 is TGTGCCAGCAGTGATCTTACAGCTGGTGAGCAGTACTTC.